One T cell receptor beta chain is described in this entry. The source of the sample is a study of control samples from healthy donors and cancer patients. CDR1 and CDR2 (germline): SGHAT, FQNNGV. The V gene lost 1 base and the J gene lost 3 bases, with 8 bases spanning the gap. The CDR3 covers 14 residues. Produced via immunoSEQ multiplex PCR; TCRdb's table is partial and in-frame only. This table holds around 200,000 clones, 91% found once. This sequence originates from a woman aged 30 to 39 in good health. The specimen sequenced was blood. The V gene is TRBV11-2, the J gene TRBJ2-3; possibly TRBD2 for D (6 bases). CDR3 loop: CASSLGLGTDTQYF. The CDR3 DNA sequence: TGTGCCAGCAGCTTAGGACTAGGGACAGATACGCAGTATTTT.